The clone carrying this T cell receptor beta chain was recorded many times. The antigen is unknown. The record originates from a study of T cells in Graves' hyperthyroidism and ophthalmopathy. Study as a whole: Peripheral blood samples were taken at initial diagnosis, prior to any treatment.

Whole-study results and caveats: Ophthalmopathy was predicted by the model a median of 6.5 months ahead of onset.

The investigators amplified TCR beta CDR3 regions from RNA transcripts. RT-PCR in the first round (using the HTBI primer set) targeted the TCR CDR3. TCRdb fed the multiplex PCR reads into MiXCR, producing one record per CDR3 protein. The data show more than 350,000 distinct CDR3 sequences, with more than 12% seen just once and around 19% held by the top ten. V dropped 1 base and J dropped 1 base, with 14 bases sitting between them. The CDR3 consists of 17 residues. The germline CDR1 and CDR2 sequences are MGHRA and YSYEKL. This clonotype was sampled from a woman aged 25 to 39 with Graves' ophthalmopathy. The sample consisted of blood. This chain connects TRBV4-1 to TRBJ2-1, with D perhaps matching TRBD1 (5 bases). The CDR3 region has the DNA TGCGCCAGCAGCCAAGTTGATATGGGGCTATCCTACAATGAGCAGTTCTTC. It translates to CASSQVDMGLSYNEQFF.